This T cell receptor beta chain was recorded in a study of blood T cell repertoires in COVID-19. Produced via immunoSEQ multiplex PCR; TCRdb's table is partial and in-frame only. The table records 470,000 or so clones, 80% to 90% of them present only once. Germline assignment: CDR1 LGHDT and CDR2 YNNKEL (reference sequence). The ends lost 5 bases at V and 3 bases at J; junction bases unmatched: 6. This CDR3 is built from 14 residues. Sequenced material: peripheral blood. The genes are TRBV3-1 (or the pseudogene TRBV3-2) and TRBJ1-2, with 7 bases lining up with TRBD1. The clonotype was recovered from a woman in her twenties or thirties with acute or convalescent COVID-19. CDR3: CASSGTAEYYGYTF. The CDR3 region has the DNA TGTGCCAGCAGCGGGACAGCGGAGTACTATGGCTACACCTTC.